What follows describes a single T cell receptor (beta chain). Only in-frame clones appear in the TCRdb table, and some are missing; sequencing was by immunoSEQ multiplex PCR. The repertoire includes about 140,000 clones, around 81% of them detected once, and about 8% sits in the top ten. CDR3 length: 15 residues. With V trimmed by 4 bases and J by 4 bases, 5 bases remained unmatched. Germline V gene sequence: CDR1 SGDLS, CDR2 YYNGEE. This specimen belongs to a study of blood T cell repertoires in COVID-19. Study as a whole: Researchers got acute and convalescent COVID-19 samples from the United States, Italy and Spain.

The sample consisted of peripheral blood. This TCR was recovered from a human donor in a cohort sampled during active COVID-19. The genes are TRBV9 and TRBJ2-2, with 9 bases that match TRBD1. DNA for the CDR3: TGTGCCAGCAGCACTCGGACAGGGGTCACCGGGGAGCTGTTTTTT. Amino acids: CASSTRTGVTGELFF.